The 21 T cell receptor beta chains given below trace back to one sample, sequenced in a study of cytomegalovirus exposure and HLA in healthy donors. PCR involved 60 Vbeta and 13 Jbeta primers. Data came from immunoSEQ multiplex PCR; TCRdb stores just in-frame clones and leaves some out. The sample includes approximately 150,000 clones, 65% to 90% seen only once; the top ten take about 2.5%. Specimen: PBMCs. All receptors come from a male donor in good health and CMV-seronegative.

V usage is TRBV11-2 and J usage is TRBJ1-6; 8 bases are a match to TRBD1. Trimming at V came to 5 bases and at J to 6 bases, leaving 9 bases not matched to a gene. Germline CDR1 SGHAT, CDR2 FQNNGV. The CDR3 sequence is 16 residues long. The CDR3 loop is CASSGVQGARNSPLHF. DNA for the CDR3: TGTGCCAGCAGCGGGGTCCAGGGGGCGCGTAATTCACCCCTCCACTTT.

The chain combines TRBV4-1 with TRBJ1-2, with D possibly TRBD1 on 6 matching bases. The germline V gene encodes CDR1 MGHRA and CDR2 YSYEKL. V lost 1 base to trimming and J lost 8 bases, with 11 bases between them. The length of the CDR3 is 13 residues. CDR3: CASSQADSGGYTF. The CDR3 nucleotides read TGCGCCAGCAGCCAAGCGGACAGTGGCGGCTACACCTTC.

V is TRBV6-1 and J is TRBJ1-1, with a possible D match to TRBD1 (6 bases). Germline CDR1 is MNHNS and CDR2 is SASEGT. The CDR3 consists of 13 residues. V was pared by 5 bases and J by 1 base, with 8 bases between. The CDR3 nucleotides read TGTGCCAGCAGTCGACAGGAGAACACTGAAGCTTTCTTT. Protein: CASSRQENTEAFF.

Turning to this clone: At one end, the junction sequence differs from germline, possibly due to a read error. The CDR3 nucleotides are TGTGCCAGCAGCTTAGGGGGAAGGGGAATGGGCTTC. Amino acid sequence: CASSLGGRGMGF. V and J are TRBV7-9 and TRBJ2-7; the D gene is possibly TRBD1 (5 bases). The germline V gene has CDR1 SEHNR and CDR2 FQNEAQ (reference sequence). This CDR3 spans 12 amino acids. Based on the CDR3 plus reference TRBV7-9 and TRBJ2-7, the full variable domain is DTGVSQNPRHKITKRGQNVTFRCDPISEHNRLYWYRQTLGQGPEFLTYFQNEAQLEKSRLLSDRFSAERPKGSFSTLEIQRTEQGDSAMYLCASSLGGRGMGFGPGTRLTVT.

This rearrangement joins TRBV29-1 to TRBJ1-1; the match to TRBD1 covers 7 bases. CDR1 is SQVTM and CDR2 is ANQGSEA in the germline V gene. The CDR3 extends over 13 amino acids. Losses at the gene ends were 7 bases for V and 0 bases for J; bases not matched to a gene: 5. The CDR3 nucleotides read TGCAGCGACCGGGGACAGATGAACACTGAAGCTTTCTTT. Translation gives CSDRGQMNTEAFF.

The CDR3 loop is CASKDRGTDTQYF. CDR3 in DNA: TGTGCCAGTAAGGACAGGGGCACAGATACGCAGTATTTT. V and J are TRBV19 and TRBJ2-3; 8 nucleotides line up with TRBD1. Germline V gives CDR1 LNHDA, CDR2 SQIVND (reference sequence). CDR3 size: 13 residues. The V segment lost 7 bases and the J segment 1 base; nucleotides outside the gene matches: 1. Full variable domain (rest looked up from reference TRBV19 and TRBJ2-3): DGGITQSPKYLFRKEGQNVTLSCEQNLNHDAMYWYRQDPGQGLRLIYYSQIVNDFQKGDIAEGYSVSREKKESFPLTVTSAQKNPTAFYLCASKDRGTDTQYFGPGTRLTVL.

This chain connects TRBV6-1 to TRBJ1-2, with TRBD1 as a possible D gene (6 bases). Trimming took 3 bases from V and 4 from J, leaving 9 bases between them. Germline V lookup: CDR1 MNHNS, CDR2 SASEGT. The CDR3 runs to 13 residues. Here the CDR3 DNA reads TGTGCCAGCAGTGAGGGGGCGGGCTATGGCTACACCTTC. Encoded protein: CASSEGAGYGYTF.

The chain uses TRBV2 and TRBJ1-6; D is perhaps TRBD1 (5 bases). Germline V gene lookup returns CDR1 SNHLY and CDR2 FYNNEI. V lost 8 bases to trimming and J lost 0 bases, with 11 bases between them. CDR3 size: 15 residues. The CDR3 spells CASSDSSSYNSPLHF. Written as DNA, the CDR3 is TGTGCCAGCTCAGACAGCAGCTCCTATAATTCACCCCTCCACTTT.

This chain connects TRBV2 to TRBJ2-1, with 9 bases aligning to TRBD1. This CDR3 region has 13 residues. The germline gives CDR1 SNHLY, CDR2 FYNNEI. Trimming took 7 bases from V and 9 from J; bases not matched to a gene: 7. CDR3 sequence reads: CASTGQGRGEQFF. The CDR3 coding sequence is TGTGCCAGCACCGGACAGGGGAGGGGTGAGCAGTTCTTC.

The chain is built from TRBV6-5 and TRBJ1-1, with D uncertain. Per germline, CDR1 MNHEY and CDR2 SVGAGI. Between the trimmed V and J ends, which lost 2 bases and 0 bases, there was a span of 7 bases. The length of the CDR3 is 14 residues. The CDR3, as DNA: TGTGCCAGCAGTTACGGGCAGATGAACACTGAAGCTTTCTTT. Its protein product is CASSYGQMNTEAFF.

This clone was counted between two and nine times. The chain combines TRBV19 with TRBJ1-3; D might be TRBD1 (6 bases). The germline gives CDR1 LNHDA, CDR2 SQIVND (reference sequence). Trimming removed 7 bases at V and 0 bases at J, with 10 bases between. CDR3 length: 14 residues. The CDR3 spells CASKGETSGNTIYF. The CDR3 DNA reads TGTGCCAGTAAGGGGGAAACCTCTGGAAACACCATATATTTT.

The chain combines TRBV9 with TRBJ2-7; 10 positions match TRBD1. Germline-derived CDR1 and CDR2 are SGDLS and YYNGEE. The trim removed 1 base at V and 7 bases at J, leaving 11 bases unmatched. The CDR3 is 16 residues long. CDR3 nucleotide sequence: TGTGCCAGCAGCGTATTTCCGGGACAGGGGACAGGGGAGCAGTACTTC. Its protein is CASSVFPGQGTGEQYF.

The V call is TRBV29-1, the J call TRBJ1-4, with a tentative D call TRBD1 (6 bases). CDR3 length equals 13 residues. Trimming removed 1 base from V and 8 bases from J, with 11 bases in between. Germline lookup yields CDR1 SQVTM and CDR2 ANQGSEA. CDR3 sequence (DNA): TGCAGCGTTGAAGGGGGGGGCAAAGAAAAACTGTTTTTT. Translation gives CSVEGGGKEKLFF.

This clone was detected only a few times. The chain is built from TRBV25-1 and TRBJ2-7; D perhaps matches TRBD1 (5 bases). This CDR3 has 13 residues. V lost 3 bases, J lost 7 bases, and 13 bases lay in between. In germline, CDR1 is MGHDK, CDR2 SYGVNS. CDR3 amino acids: CASSEPGSREQYF. As DNA, the CDR3 is TGTGCCAGCAGTGAGCCAGGGTCGAGAGAGCAGTACTTC.

J is TRBJ1-6 and V is TRBV5-5, with 11 positions matching TRBD1. V shed 4 bases, J shed 6 bases, and the junction held 6 bases outside the gene matches. CDR1 SGHKS and CDR2 YYEKEE come from the germline V gene (reference sequence). The CDR3 runs to 16 residues. The CDR3 protein is CASSQTGTGGNSPLHF. In DNA, the CDR3 is TGTGCCAGCAGCCAGACCGGGACAGGGGGTAATTCACCCCTCCACTTT.

This clone showed up just a few times. The chain recombines TRBV7-9 with TRBJ1-2; no firm D call. Germline V CDR1 and CDR2: SEHNR, FQNEAQ (reference sequence). CDR3 size: 12 residues. V shed 5 bases and J shed 2 bases, with 6 bases lying between them. CDR3 DNA sequence: TGTGCCAGCAGCAGGGAGAACTATGGCTACACCTTC. This codes for CASSRENYGYTF.

The CDR3 region is CASSGANRGSRYEQYF. CDR3 coding DNA: TGTGCCAGCAGTGGGGCAAACAGGGGGTCCCGCTACGAGCAGTACTTC. The chain links TRBV6-1 to TRBJ2-7; 8 bases are shared with TRBD1. The CDR3 is 16 amino acids. V was clipped by 4 bases and J by 3 bases; unmatched bases: 11. Germline values: CDR1 MNHNS, CDR2 SASEGT.

This rearrangement joins TRBV7-2 to TRBJ2-7; tentative D call: TRBD1 (6 bases). CDR3 size: 14 residues. Germline V gene sequence: CDR1 SGHTA, CDR2 FQGNSA. The ends were cut back, 4 bases at V and 7 bases at J, with 17 bases in the middle. The CDR3 reads CASSSRQVLREQYF. The CDR3 region has the DNA TGTGCCAGCAGCTCTAGACAGGTGTTGAGGGAGCAGTACTTC.

This clone was counted only a few times. The rearrangement uses TRBV18 and TRBJ2-5; TRBD1 agrees at 7 bases. Germline assignment: CDR1 KGHSH and CDR2 LQKENI. The CDR3 extends over 14 amino acids. After removal of 6 bases from V and 1 base from J, the junction contained 5 bases not matched to a gene. In nucleotides, the CDR3 is TGTGCCAGCTCCCCGGGACAGAGCCAAGAGACCCAGTACTTC. It translates to CASSPGQSQETQYF.

The J gene is TRBJ1-2, the V gene TRBV5-1; weak D call: TRBD1 (5 bases). Germline loops: CDR1 SGHRS, CDR2 YFSETQ. V lost 1 base to trimming and J lost 2 bases, with 12 bases between them. The CDR3 covers 15 residues. The CDR3 sequence: CASSLIAGMNYGYTF. CDR3 bases: TGCGCCAGCAGCTTGATAGCAGGGATGAACTATGGCTACACCTTC.

This clone is a singleton in its sample. The chain has TRBV19 and TRBJ1-1; 7 positions agree with TRBD1. Germline-derived CDR1 and CDR2 are LNHDA and SQIVND (reference sequence). CDR3 size: 14 residues. The V segment lost 4 bases and the J segment 1 base; nucleotides outside the gene matches: 3. Written as DNA, the CDR3 is TGTGCCAGTAGTAGCCAGGGGGGGAACACTGAAGCTTTCTTT. It encodes CASSSQGGNTEAFF.